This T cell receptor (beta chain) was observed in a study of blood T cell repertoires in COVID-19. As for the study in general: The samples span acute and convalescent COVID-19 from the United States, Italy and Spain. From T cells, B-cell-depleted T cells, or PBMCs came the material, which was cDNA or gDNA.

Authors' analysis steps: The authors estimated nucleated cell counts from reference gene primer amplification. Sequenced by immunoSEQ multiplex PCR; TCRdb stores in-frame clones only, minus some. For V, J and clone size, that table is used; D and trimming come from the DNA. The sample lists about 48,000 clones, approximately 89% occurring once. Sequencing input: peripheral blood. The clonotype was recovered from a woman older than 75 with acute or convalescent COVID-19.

CDR3 bases: TGTGCCAGCAGTTACCCCCCTCAGGTTGAAGCTTTCTTT. It yields the protein CASSYPPQVEAFF. The J gene is TRBJ1-1, the V gene TRBV6-2 or TRBV6-3; D ambiguous. This CDR3 has 13 residues. V was pared by 2 bases and J by 7 bases, with 11 bases between. Germline V gives CDR1 MNHEY, CDR2 SVGEGT.